Listed here are 3 T cell receptor beta chains from one sample, sequenced in a study of blood T cells in healthy people across ages. Then a second PCR, running roughly 6 to 12 cycles, was carried out with a sample-barcoded 5' primer and a J-beta primer mix. TCRdb itself ran the 5' RACE reads through MiXCR, one entry per CDR3 protein. The repertoire holds hundreds of thousands of distinct CDR3 sequences, with roughly 32% as singletons. The sequencing sample was made of blood. These receptor sequences come from a woman of 80 years or more in good health.

In its sample, this clonotype was seen a few times. The CDR3 sequence: CATSRDTLAAYNEQFF. CDR3 nucleotides: TGTGCCACCAGCAGAGATACACTAGCGGCGTACAATGAGCAGTTCTTC. V and J are TRBV15 and TRBJ2-1; 8 bases line up with TRBD2. The V gene end was trimmed by 0 bases and the J gene end by 4 bases; junction bases not matched to a gene: 5. The germline CDR1 and CDR2 sequences are LNHNV and YYDKDF (reference sequence). The CDR3 extends over 16 amino acids.

V gene TRBV3-1 combines with J gene TRBJ2-5; TRBD2 agrees at 7 bases. Germline CDR1 reads LGHDT; CDR2 reads YNNKEL (reference sequence). With V trimmed by 1 base and J by 6 bases, 8 bases remained unmatched. The CDR3 loop spans 15 amino acids. Here the CDR3 DNA reads TGTGCCAGCAGCCAAGGGACTAGTGATTTCAAGACCCAGTACTTC. Translation gives CASSQGTSDFKTQYF.

This clonotype has at least ten counts. This chain links TRBV12-3 or TRBV12-4 with TRBJ2-3, with 9 positions matching TRBD2. There are 17 residues in the CDR3. Losses at the gene ends were 5 bases for V and 2 bases for J; bases not matched to a gene: 11. DNA of the CDR3: TGTGCCAGCAGTGACGGGGGAGCGGGGGGCTCCACAGATACGCAGTATTTT. It is translated as CASSDGGAGGSTDTQYF.